The rows below give T cell receptor beta chains drawn from one sample of a study of beta chain features in type 1 diabetes. Clones were sequenced by immunoSEQ multiplex PCR, and TCRdb holds only the in-frame ones, with some missing. The table records 100,000 to 150,000 clones, 7% to 10% of them present only once. Sequencing was carried out using central memory CD4+ T cells from blood. Every receptor here comes from a man aged 25 to 40 with type 1 diabetes. CDR3s include the opening cysteine and the closing phenylalanine or tryptophan. The D gene is left open where the match is weak. Size tells how often a clone was seen (once, few, many) or the class of an expanded clone, and some rows leave it out.

clone size	V gene	J gene	D gene	CDR3 DNA	CDR3 protein
few	TRBV7-9	TRBJ1-5	-	TGTGCCAGCAGCCTTGGACAGAGCAATAATCAGCCCCAGCATTTT	CASSLGQSNNQPQHF
-	TRBV18	TRBJ2-3	TRBD1	TGTGCCAGCTCACCAAGGACAGGGATCATCGATACGCAGTATTTT	CASSPRTGIIDTQYF
few	TRBV11-3	TRBJ2-2	TRBD2	TGTGCCAGCAGCTTGGGACTAGATACCGCGAACACCGGGGAGCTGTTTTTT	CASSLGLDTANTGELFF
few	TRBV30	TRBJ1-3	-	TGTGCCAGGAGGGAGTCTGGAAACACCATATATTTT	CARRESGNTIYF
-	TRBV27	TRBJ2-5	-	TGTGCCAGCAGTTTAGAGGGACGGGGGGAGACCCAGTACTTC	CASSLEGRGETQYF
many	TRBV4-3	TRBJ1-1	-	TGCGCCAGCAGCCGCCCGGGTGAAGCTTTCTTT	CASSRPGEAFF
few	TRBV2	TRBJ2-7	TRBD2	TGTGCCAGCAGAGAATCGTATAGCGGGGCGGCCTACGAGCAGTACTTC	CASRESYSGAAYEQYF
few	TRBV2	TRBJ1-4	-	TGTGCCAGCAGGAGCCCTGGACAAATAAATGAAAAACTGTTTTTT	CASRSPGQINEKLFF
few	TRBV11-3	TRBJ2-1	-	TGTGCCAGCACCTCTACTTCCTACAATGAGCAGTTCTTC	CASTSTSYNEQFF
-	TRBV5-1	TRBJ2-1	TRBD1	TGCGCCAGCAGCTTGCAGGGACAGGGAATAGATGAGCAGTTCTTC	CASSLQGQGIDEQFF
few	TRBV29-1	TRBJ2-1	TRBD2	TGCAGCGTTGATCGCGTTAGCGGGGTAGATGAGCAGTTCTTC	CSVDRVSGVDEQFF
-	TRBV7-3	TRBJ2-3	-	TGTGCCAGCAGCTTGGAGGGGACTAGCACAGATACGCAGTATTTT	CASSLEGTSTDTQYF
few	TRBV7-2	TRBJ2-3	-	TGTGCCAGCAGCCCTCATGCGGGTCCAGATACGCAGTATTTT	CASSPHAGPDTQYF
-	TRBV28	TRBJ1-1	-	TGTGCCAGCAGTTGGGGCGAGAACACTGAAGCTTTCTTT	CASSWGENTEAFF
few	TRBV5-4	TRBJ2-7	-	TGTGCCACCAGCTACGCCGGGAACTACGAGCAGTACTTC	CATSYAGNYEQYF
few	TRBV12-5	TRBJ2-3	-	TGTGCTAGTGGTTTGGCTCCAGGGGCAGATACGCAGTATTTT	CASGLAPGADTQYF
few	TRBV7-2	TRBJ2-2	-	TGTGCCAGCAGCCGCGAGACTTATACCGGGGAGCTGTTTTTT	CASSRETYTGELFF
many	TRBV18	TRBJ2-1	-	TGTGCCAGCTCACCGAGCAGGGCAAATGTCAATGAGCAGTTCTTC	CASSPSRANVNEQFF
many	TRBV19	TRBJ2-1	TRBD2	TGTGCCACCCGTACTAGCGGGGGGTACAATGAGCAGTTCTTC	CATRTSGGYNEQFF
-	TRBV4-1	TRBJ1-5	TRBD1	TGCGCCAGCAGCCAAGGTCAGGGGGAGCATCAGCCCCAGCATTTT	CASSQGQGEHQPQHF
few	TRBV2	TRBJ1-5	TRBD1	TGTGCCAGCAAAGAAAACAGGGGAAGCCAGCCCCAGCATTTT	CASKENRGSQPQHF
few	TRBV29-1	TRBJ2-6	-	TGCAGCGTTGGAGCCAGAGGACAGTTAAGCTCTGGGGCCAACGTCCTGACTTTC	CSVGARGQLSSGANVLTF
-	TRBV15	TRBJ1-1	-	TGTGCCACCAGCAGAGATCCCCCAGGGGCTAAGAACACTGAAGCTTTCTTT	CATSRDPPGAKNTEAFF
few	TRBV7-2	TRBJ2-1	-	TGTGCCAGCAGGGGGCCATCGGCATACAATGAGCAGTTCTTC	CASRGPSAYNEQFF
-	TRBV5-1	TRBJ1-4	TRBD1	TGCGCCAGCAGCTCTAGCCCCGGGACAGATAATGAAAAACTGTTTTTT	CASSSSPGTDNEKLFF
once	TRBV12-5	TRBJ2-7	TRBD2	TGTGCTAGTGGGTGGACTAGCGGATACGAGCGGCAGTACTTC	CASGWTSGYERQYF
many	TRBV2	TRBJ2-3	-	TGTGCCAGCAGTGGAAGATCGGGGGGCGCCGATACGCAGTATTTT	CASSGRSGGADTQYF
-	TRBV7-9	TRBJ1-2	TRBD1	TGTGCCAGCAGCCCGGGACAGGGGCTTGGCTACACCTTC	CASSPGQGLGYTF
few	TRBV7-9	TRBJ1-1	TRBD1	TGTGCCAGCAGCTTCGACAGGGGTACTGAAGCTTTCTTT	CASSFDRGTEAFF
-	TRBV5-4	TRBJ2-5	TRBD1	TGTGCCAGCAGCGCCCAGGGGGCAGAGGAGACCCAGTACTTC	CASSAQGAEETQYF
-	TRBV7-2	TRBJ1-2	-	TGTGCCAGCAGCTCCCTTAAGATACCGAGCTATGGCTACACCTTC	CASSSLKIPSYGYTF
many	TRBV2	TRBJ2-1	TRBD2	TGTGCCAGCAGTGAAGGGCTAGCGGGTTACAATGAGCAGTTCTTC	CASSEGLAGYNEQFF
few	TRBV5-4	TRBJ2-5	-	TGCGCCAGCAGCCAAGAGTTTAAAAAGGGGGAGACCCAGTACTTC	CASSQEFKKGETQYF
few	TRBV30	TRBJ1-2	-	TGTGCCCGGTCCTTGGAATGGGGCTTTTATCCGTCTGGCTACACCTTC	CARSLEWGFYPSGYTF
-	TRBV2	TRBJ2-1	-	TGTGCCAGCAGTGAAGGGGGCCCCTCCTGGGGTAATGAGCAGTTCTTC	CASSEGGPSWGNEQFF
many	TRBV30	TRBJ1-1	-	TGTGCCTGGAATCGTCAGGGAAACACTGAAGCTTTCTTT	CAWNRQGNTEAFF
-	TRBV5-1	TRBJ1-2	TRBD1	TGCGCCAGCAGCCCAGGGGACAGAGGCTACACCTTC	CASSPGDRGYTF
few	TRBV5-6	TRBJ2-7	-	TGTGCCAGCAGCCGCCTTCCCGACAGCTACTACGAGCAGTACTTC	CASSRLPDSYYEQYF
-	TRBV5-8	TRBJ1-1	-	TGTGCCAGCAGCCAGGCCACAGCCCAGTACACTGAAGCTTTCTTT	CASSQATAQYTEAFF
many	TRBV7-9	TRBJ2-7	TRBD1	TGTGCCAGCCGACGGACAGGGCCCTCCTACGAGCAGTACTTC	CASRRTGPSYEQYF
few	TRBV6-6	TRBJ2-5	-	TGTGCCAGCAGGGGGACTGTGGAGACCCAGTACTTC	CASRGTVETQYF
-	TRBV18	TRBJ1-2	-	TGTGCCAGCTCACCCTCACCCCCAGGGCTTGATGGCTACACCTTC	CASSPSPPGLDGYTF
-	TRBV30	TRBJ2-5	TRBD2	TGTGCCTGGAGCGCCTCCCGAGGACTAGTTAAAGAGACCCAGTACTTC	CAWSASRGLVKETQYF
-	TRBV5-6	TRBJ2-5	TRBD2	TGTGCCAGCAGCTTGCGGGGGGGGCAAGAGACCCAGTACTTC	CASSLRGGQETQYF